This T cell receptor beta chain derives from a study of CD8 T cells in cerebrospinal fluid in Alzheimer's disease. The V gene's germline CDR1 is GTSNPN and CDR2 SVGIG (reference sequence). The CDR3 contains 15 residues. Judged by frequency, this clonotype is medium-sized. Its antigen is as yet unknown. Study results and caveats: Healthy subjects less often had a clone of at least 3% than Alzheimer's patients.

TCRdb re-called the 10x single-cell sequencing reads and gives one entry per CDR3 protein, without DNA. Its table lists over a thousand distinct CDR3 sequences. The sequence came from a human donor in good health. The rearrangement uses TRBV30 and TRBJ1-1. The sequencing sample was made of cerebrospinal fluid. CDR3 amino acids: CAWSRGRTTYTEAFF.